This TCR beta chain was found in a study of CD8 T cells in ankylosing spondylitis. Study-level points and caveats: In ankylosing spondylitis blood, a motif of roughly eight highly homologous TCR beta variants appeared characteristic.

Preparation of TCR beta libraries was done by quantitative 5'-RACE with molecular barcodes. TCRdb passed the 5' RACE reads through MiXCR, listing each CDR3 protein once. The table records approximately 400,000 distinct CDR3 sequences, roughly 15% of them present only once. With respect to this clonotype: Its specificity is unknown.

The ends were cut back, 3 bases at V and 4 bases at J, with 11 bases in the middle. Looked up from germline, CDR1 is MGHDK and CDR2 is SYGVNS. The CDR3 has 14 amino acids. Sequenced sample: blood, either unsorted or a sorted T cell fraction (not recorded which). The TCR was taken from a male donor with ankylosing spondylitis. This sequence joins TRBV25-1 and TRBJ2-3; perhaps TRBD2 as D (6 bases). The CDR3 loop reads CASSEAGGADTQYF. CDR3 DNA: TGTGCCAGCAGTGAGGCAGGCGGGGCAGATACGCAGTATTTT.